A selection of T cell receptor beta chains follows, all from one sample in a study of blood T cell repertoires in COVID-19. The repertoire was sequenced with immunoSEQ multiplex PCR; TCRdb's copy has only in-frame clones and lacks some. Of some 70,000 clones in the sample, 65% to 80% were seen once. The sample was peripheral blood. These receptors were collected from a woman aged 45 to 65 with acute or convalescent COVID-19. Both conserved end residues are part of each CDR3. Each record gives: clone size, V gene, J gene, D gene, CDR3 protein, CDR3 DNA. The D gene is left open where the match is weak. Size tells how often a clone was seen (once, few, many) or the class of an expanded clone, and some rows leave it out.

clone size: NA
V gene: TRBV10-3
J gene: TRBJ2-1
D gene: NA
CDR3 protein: CAISVAGAGEQFF
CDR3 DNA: TGTGCCATCAGTGTTGCGGGGGCGGGTGAGCAGTTCTTC

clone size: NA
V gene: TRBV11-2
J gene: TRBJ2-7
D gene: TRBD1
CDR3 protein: CASSLDLSLTGYYEQYF
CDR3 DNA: TGTGCCAGCAGCTTAGATCTAAGTTTGACAGGGTACTACGAGCAGTACTTC

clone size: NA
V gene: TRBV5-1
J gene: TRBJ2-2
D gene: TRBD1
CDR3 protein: CASSQGTGYTGELFF
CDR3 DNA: TGCGCCAGCAGCCAGGGGACAGGGTATACCGGGGAGCTGTTTTTT

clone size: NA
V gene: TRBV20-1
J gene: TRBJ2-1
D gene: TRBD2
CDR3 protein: CSASGTSGYNEQFF
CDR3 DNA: TGCAGTGCCAGTGGGACTAGCGGGTACAATGAGCAGTTCTTC

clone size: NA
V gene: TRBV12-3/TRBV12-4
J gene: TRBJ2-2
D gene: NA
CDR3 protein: CASSLIFGELFF
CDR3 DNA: TGTGCCAGCAGTTTAATCTTCGGGGAGCTGTTTTTT

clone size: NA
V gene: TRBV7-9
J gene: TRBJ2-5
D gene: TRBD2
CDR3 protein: CASSSTRKNLAGGETQYF
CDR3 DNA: TGTGCCAGCAGCTCAACGAGAAAGAACCTAGCGGGGGGAGAGACCCAGTACTTC

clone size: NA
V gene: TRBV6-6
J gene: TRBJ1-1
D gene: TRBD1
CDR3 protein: CASSYYRGTEAFF
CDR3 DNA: TGTGCCAGCAGTTACTACAGGGGGACTGAAGCTTTCTTT

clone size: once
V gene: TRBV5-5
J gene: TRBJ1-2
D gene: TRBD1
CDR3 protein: CASSLFGTGVGIDYGYTF
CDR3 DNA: TGTGCCAGCAGCTTGTTTGGGACAGGGGTGGGGATCGACTATGGCTACACCTTC

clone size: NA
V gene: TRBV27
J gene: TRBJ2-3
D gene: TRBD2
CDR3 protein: CASSLRLAADTQYF
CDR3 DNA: TGTGCCAGCAGTCTTAGACTAGCAGCAGATACGCAGTATTTT

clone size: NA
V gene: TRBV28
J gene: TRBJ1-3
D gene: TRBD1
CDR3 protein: CASSSQDRALSGNTIYF
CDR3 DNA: TGTGCCAGCAGTAGTCAAGACAGGGCCCTCTCTGGAAACACCATATATTTT

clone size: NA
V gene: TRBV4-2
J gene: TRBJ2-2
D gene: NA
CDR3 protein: CASSQEQGGNTGELFF
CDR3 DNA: TGTGCCAGCAGCCAAGAGCAGGGGGGTAACACCGGGGAGCTGTTTTTT

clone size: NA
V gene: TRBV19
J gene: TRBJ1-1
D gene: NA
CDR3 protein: CASSMATRNTEAFF
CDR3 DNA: TGTGCCAGTAGTATGGCCACAAGAAACACTGAAGCTTTCTTT

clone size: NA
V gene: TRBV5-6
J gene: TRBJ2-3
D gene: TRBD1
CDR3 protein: CASSLVGTAGSTDTQYF
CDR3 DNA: TGTGCCAGCAGCTTGGTTGGGACAGCCGGAAGCACAGATACGCAGTATTTT